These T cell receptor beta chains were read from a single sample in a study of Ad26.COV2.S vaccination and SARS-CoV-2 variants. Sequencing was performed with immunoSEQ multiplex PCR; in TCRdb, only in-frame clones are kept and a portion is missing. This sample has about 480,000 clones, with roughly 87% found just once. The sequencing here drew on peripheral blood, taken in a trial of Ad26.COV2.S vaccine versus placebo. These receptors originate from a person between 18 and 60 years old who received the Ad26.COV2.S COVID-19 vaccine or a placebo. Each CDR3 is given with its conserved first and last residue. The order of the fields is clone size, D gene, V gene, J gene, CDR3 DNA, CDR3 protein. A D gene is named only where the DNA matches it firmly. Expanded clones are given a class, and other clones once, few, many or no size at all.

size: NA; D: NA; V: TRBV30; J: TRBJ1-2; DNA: TGTGCCTGGAGTCAATCCGCTGGTGGCTACACCTTC; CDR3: CAWSQSAGGYTF
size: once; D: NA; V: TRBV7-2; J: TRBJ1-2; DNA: TGTGCCAGCAGCTTATCGACAGGCTATGGCTACACCTTC; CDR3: CASSLSTGYGYTF
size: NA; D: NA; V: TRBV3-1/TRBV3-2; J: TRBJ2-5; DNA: TGTGCCAGCAGCCAAGAGTTGGGAGGTACAGGTGAGACCCAGTACTTC; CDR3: CASSQELGGTGETQYF
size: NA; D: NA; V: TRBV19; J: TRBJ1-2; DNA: TGTGCCAGTTCGATATATGGACCGGGACACGGCCTAAGGGGCTACACCTTC; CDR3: CASSIYGPGHGLRGYTF
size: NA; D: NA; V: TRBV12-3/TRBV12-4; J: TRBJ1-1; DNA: TGTGCCAGCAGTACCAGGGGACGGGGTGAAGCTTTCTTT; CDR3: CASSTRGRGEAFF
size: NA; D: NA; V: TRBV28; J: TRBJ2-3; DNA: TGTGCCAGCGGCTATTCGGGAGTTCTGTATTTT; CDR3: CASGYSGVLYF
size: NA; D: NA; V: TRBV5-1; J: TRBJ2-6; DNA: TGCGCCAGCAGCCCATTCGACAGCTCTGGGGCCAACGTCCTGACTTTC; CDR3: CASSPFDSSGANVLTF
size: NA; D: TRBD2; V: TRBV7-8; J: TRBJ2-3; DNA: TGTGCCAGCACTATCGGGGTAGCGGGAAGCACAGATACGCAGTATTTT; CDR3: CASTIGVAGSTDTQYF
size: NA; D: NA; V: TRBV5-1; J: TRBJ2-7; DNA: TGCGCCAGCAGCTTGGGCGGGACCTCCTACGAGCAGTACTTC; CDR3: CASSLGGTSYEQYF
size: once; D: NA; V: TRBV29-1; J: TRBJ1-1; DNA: TGCAGCGCCCAAACAGGGATGAACACTGAAGCTTTCTTT; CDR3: CSAQTGMNTEAFF
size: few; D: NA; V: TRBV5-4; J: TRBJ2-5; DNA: TGTGCCAGCCAAGTAGCGAGTCGAGCGGAGACCCAGTACTTC; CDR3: CASQVASRAETQYF
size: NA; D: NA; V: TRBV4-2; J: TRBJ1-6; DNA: TGTGCCAGCAGCCCCTCGGATATTTCAAATTCACCCCTCCACTTT; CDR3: CASSPSDISNSPLHF
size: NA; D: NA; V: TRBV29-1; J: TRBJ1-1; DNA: TGCAGCGTTGGAGGGGGAACTGAAGCTTTCTTT; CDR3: CSVGGGTEAFF
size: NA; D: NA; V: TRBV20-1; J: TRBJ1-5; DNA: TGCAGTGCTAGTTTTTCCCAGGGTGGTAATCAGCCCCAGCATTTT; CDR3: CSASFSQGGNQPQHF
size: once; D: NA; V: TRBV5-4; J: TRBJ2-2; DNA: TGTGCCAGCAGCTTCGTTGGGTGGTCGAACACCGGGGAGCTGTTTTTT; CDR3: CASSFVGWSNTGELFF
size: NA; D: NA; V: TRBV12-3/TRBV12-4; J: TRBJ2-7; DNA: TGTGCCAGCAGAAGGACCGGCTCCTACGAGCAGTACTTC; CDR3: CASRRTGSYEQYF
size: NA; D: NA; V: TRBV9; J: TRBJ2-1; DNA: TGTGCCAGCAGCGTAAGGGGAGCGCGAGAGCAGTTCTTC; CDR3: CASSVRGAREQFF
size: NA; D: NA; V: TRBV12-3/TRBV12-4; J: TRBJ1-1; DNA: TGTGCCAGCAGTCCCACGGTGAACACTGAAGCTTTCTTT; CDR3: CASSPTVNTEAFF
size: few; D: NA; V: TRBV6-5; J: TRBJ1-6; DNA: TGTGCCAGCAGTAGGGTCAGGGGTAATTCACCCCTCCACTTT; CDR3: CASSRVRGNSPLHF
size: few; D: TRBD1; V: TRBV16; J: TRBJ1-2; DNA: TGTGCCAGCAGCCAAGACAGGGGGCCGTTGGGCTACACCTTC; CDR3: CASSQDRGPLGYTF
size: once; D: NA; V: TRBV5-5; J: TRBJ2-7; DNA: TGTGCCAGCAGCTTGGTCCTTAAGGAGCAGTACTTC; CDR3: CASSLVLKEQYF
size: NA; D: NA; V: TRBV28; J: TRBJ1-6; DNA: TGTGCCAGCAGTTTGACCGGGACGGGGAGATCCCTCCACTTT; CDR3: CASSLTGTGRSLHF
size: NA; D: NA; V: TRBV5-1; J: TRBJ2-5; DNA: TGCGCCAGCAGTATTGGCAACAGGGGAGGGGAGACCCAGTACTTC; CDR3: CASSIGNRGGETQYF
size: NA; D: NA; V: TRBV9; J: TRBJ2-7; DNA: TGTGCCAGCAGCACTCACACCGGGAGCTCCTACGAGCAGTACTTC; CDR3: CASSTHTGSSYEQYF
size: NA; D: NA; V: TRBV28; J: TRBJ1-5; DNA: TGTGCCAGCAGTTTGGAAGGACGTGACCGACAGCCCCAGCATTTT; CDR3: CASSLEGRDRQPQHF
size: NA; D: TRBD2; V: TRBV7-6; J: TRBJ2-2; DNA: TGTGCCAGCAGCTTAGAAGCTGGCCAGCGGGAGGGGGAGCTGTTTTTT; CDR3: CASSLEAGQREGELFF
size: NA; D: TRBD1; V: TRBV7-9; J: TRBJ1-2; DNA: TGTGCCAGCAGCTTACCGGGACAGGGGACCTATGGCTACACCTTC; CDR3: CASSLPGQGTYGYTF
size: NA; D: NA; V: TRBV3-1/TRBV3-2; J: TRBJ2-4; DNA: TGTGCCAGCAGCCTTGAGGGGTCCATTCAGTACTTC; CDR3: CASSLEGSIQYF
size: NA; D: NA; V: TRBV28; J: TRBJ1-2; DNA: TGTGCCAGCAGTGCGGGGATCCGAGGCTACACCTTC; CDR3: CASSAGIRGYTF
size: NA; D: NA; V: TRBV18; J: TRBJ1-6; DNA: TGTGCCAGCTCACCAAACAGGGCGGATTCACCCCTCCACTTT; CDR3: CASSPNRADSPLHF
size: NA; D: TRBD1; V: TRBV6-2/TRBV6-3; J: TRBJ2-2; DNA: TGTGCCAGCAGCCGGGGGACAGGGGTTGTGGCCGGGGAGCTGTTTTTT; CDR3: CASSRGTGVVAGELFF
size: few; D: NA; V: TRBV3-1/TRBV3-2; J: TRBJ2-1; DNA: TGTGCCAGCACCAAGTCCAATGAGCAGTTCTTC; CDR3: CASTKSNEQFF
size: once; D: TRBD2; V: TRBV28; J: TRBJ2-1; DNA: TGTGCCACCCTGGGGGGGGCCTACAATGAGCAGTTCTTC; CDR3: CATLGGAYNEQFF
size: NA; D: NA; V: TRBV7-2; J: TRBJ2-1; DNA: TGTGCCAGCAGCTTAGCGTGGGGAGGTTCCGATGAGCAGTTCTTC; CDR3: CASSLAWGGSDEQFF
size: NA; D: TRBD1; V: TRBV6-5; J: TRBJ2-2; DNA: TGTGCCTCCCAGACAGGGCCGAATACCGGGGAGCTGTTTTTT; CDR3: CASQTGPNTGELFF
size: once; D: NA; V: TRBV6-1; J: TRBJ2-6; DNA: TGTGCCAGCAGTGAATCGGTATCCACAGGGACTGGGGCCAACGTCCTGACTTTC; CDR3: CASSESVSTGTGANVLTF
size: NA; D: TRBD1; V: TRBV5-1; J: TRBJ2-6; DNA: TGCGCCAGTATGACAGGGCCCTCTGGGGCCAACGTCCTGACTTTC; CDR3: CASMTGPSGANVLTF
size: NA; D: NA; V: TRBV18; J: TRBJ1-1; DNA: TGTGCCAGCTCACCAGGGAAGGTCACTGAAGCTTTCTTT; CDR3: CASSPGKVTEAFF
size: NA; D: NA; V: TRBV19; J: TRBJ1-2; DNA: TGTGCCAGTAGTGTCCGGGGCCTCGGCTACACCTTC; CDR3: CASSVRGLGYTF
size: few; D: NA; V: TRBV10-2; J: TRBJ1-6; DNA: TGCGCCAGCAGTGAGACAGGTCCCAATTCACCCCTCCACTTT; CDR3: CASSETGPNSPLHF
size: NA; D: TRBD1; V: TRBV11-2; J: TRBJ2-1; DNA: TGTGCCAGCAGCTTAGACAGGGACAGACCGACGTCCTACAATGAGCAGTTCTTC; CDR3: CASSLDRDRPTSYNEQFF
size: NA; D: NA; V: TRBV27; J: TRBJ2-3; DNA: TGTGCCAGCAGTTTGAGGCAGGGAGCAGATACGCAGTATTTT; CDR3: CASSLRQGADTQYF
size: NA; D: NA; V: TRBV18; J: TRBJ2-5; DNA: TGTGCCAGCTCAACGGGAACCACGGTGGGGGAGACCCAGTACTTC; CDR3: CASSTGTTVGETQYF
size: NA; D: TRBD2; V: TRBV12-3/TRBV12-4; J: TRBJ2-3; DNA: TGTGCCAGCAGTGGACTAGCGGGAGGGAGGTATTTT; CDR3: CASSGLAGGRYF
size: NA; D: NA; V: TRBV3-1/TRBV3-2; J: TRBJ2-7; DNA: TGTGCCAGCAGCCAAGATCGGATAGGGATCGAGCAGTACTTC; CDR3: CASSQDRIGIEQYF
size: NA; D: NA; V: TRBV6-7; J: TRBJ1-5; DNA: TGTGCCAGCAGTAAGGACGGAGCAGGCAATCAGCCCCAGCATTTT; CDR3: CASSKDGAGNQPQHF
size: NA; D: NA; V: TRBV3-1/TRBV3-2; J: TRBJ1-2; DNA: TGTGCCAGCAGCCCGGATTTAACCGTACTGGGCTACACCTTC; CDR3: CASSPDLTVLGYTF
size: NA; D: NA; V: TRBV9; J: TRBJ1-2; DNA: TGTGCCAGCAGCGTAGGGCAGTCGGGATTGGGTGGCTACACCTTC; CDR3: CASSVGQSGLGGYTF
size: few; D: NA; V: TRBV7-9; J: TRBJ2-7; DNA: TGTGCCAGCAGCTTATCGGCGAGCTCCTACGAGCAGTACTTC; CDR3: CASSLSASSYEQYF
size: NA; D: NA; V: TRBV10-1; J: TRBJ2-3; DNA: TGCGCCAGCGAGGATACGCAGTATTTT; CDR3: CASEDTQYF
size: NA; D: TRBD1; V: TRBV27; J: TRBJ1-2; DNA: TGTGCCAGCAGTTTGCAGGGGGGCAACTATGGCTACACCTTC; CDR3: CASSLQGGNYGYTF
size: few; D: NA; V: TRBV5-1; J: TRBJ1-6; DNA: TGCGCCAGCAGCTTGTATCAGGGACCTGTCCTCCTCCACTTT; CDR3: CASSLYQGPVLLHF
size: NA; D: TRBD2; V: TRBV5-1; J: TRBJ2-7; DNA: TGCGCCAGCACCGCGAGGGGCGGGAGCTACGAGCAGTACTTC; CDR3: CASTARGGSYEQYF
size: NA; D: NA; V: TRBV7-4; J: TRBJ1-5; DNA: TGTGCCAGCAGCTCCCGGCCGATTGACCAGCCCCAGCATTTT; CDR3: CASSSRPIDQPQHF
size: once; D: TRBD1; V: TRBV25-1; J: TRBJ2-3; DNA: TGTGCCAGCAGTGAACGGGGACAGACCCTCCGCACAGATACGCAGTATTTT; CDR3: CASSERGQTLRTDTQYF
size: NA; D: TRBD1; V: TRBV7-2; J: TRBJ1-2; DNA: TGTGCCAGCAGCTCACAGACAGGGAACTATGGCTACACCTTC; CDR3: CASSSQTGNYGYTF